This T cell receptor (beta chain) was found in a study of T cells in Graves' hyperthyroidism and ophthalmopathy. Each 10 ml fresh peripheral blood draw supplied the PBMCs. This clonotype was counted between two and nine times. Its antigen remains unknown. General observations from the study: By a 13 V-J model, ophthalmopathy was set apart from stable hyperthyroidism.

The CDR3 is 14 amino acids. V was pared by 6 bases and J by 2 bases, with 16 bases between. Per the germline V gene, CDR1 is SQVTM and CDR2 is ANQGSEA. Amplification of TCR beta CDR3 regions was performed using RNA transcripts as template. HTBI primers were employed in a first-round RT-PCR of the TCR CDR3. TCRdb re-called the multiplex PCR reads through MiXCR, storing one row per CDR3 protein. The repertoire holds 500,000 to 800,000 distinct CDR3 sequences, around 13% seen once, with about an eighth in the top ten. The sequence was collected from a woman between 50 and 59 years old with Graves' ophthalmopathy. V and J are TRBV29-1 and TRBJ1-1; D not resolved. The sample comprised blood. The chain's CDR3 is CSVGLKAGNTEAFF. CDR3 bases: TGCAGCGTAGGGCTAAAGGCGGGTAACACTGAAGCTTTCTTT.